This TCR beta chain stems from a study of blood T cell repertoires in COVID-19. Study-wide background: The samples span acute and convalescent COVID-19 from the United States, Italy and Spain. PBMCs, B-cell-depleted T cells, or T cells were the source of the cDNA or gDNA that made up the material.

In the original workflow: Amplified reference gene primers provided the basis for estimating nucleated cell counts. Measured with immunoSEQ multiplex PCR; TCRdb has only the in-frame clones, and not every one. The DNA gave D and trimming, while V, J and clone size come from that table. The table includes about 130,000 clones, around 81% detected once. Germline V gene data show CDR1 as SGHNT and CDR2 as YYREEE (reference sequence). This CDR3 contains 15 residues. The junction had 6 bases not matched to a gene; V was cut back by 0 bases and J by 4 bases. V usage is TRBV5-4 and J usage is TRBJ1-2; 7 bases map to TRBD1. This receptor was taken from a man aged 25 to 40 with COVID-19, enrolled during active disease. The sequenced material came from peripheral blood. CDR3 DNA sequence: TGTGCCAGCAGCTTGGAGGGGGCCGTAAGCTATGGCTACACCTTC. Protein sequence: CASSLEGAVSYGYTF.